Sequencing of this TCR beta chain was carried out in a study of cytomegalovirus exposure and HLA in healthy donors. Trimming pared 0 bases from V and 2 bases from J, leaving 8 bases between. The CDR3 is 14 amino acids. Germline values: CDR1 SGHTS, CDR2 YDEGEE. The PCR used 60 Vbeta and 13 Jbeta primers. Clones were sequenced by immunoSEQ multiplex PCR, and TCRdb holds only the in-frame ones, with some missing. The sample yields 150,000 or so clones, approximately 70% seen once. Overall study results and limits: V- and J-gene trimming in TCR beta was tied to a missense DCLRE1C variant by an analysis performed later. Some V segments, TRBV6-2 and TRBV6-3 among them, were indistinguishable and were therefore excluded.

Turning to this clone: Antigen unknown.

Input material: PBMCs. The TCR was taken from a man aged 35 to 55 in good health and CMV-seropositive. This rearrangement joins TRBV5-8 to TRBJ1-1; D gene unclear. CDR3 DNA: TGTGCCAGCAGCTTGGCCCTGGCAAACACTGAAGCTTTCTTT. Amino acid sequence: CASSLALANTEAFF.